These 27 T cell receptor beta chains share one sample of origin, sequenced in a study of T cells in Graves' hyperthyroidism and ophthalmopathy. Regions amplified from RNA transcripts were the TCR beta CDR3 regions. First-round RT-PCR of the TCR CDR3 relied on the HTBI primer set. MiXCR, applied by TCRdb to the multiplex PCR reads, yields one record per CDR3 protein. The table lists about 640,000 distinct CDR3 sequences, more than 12% of them singletons, with around an eighth in the top ten. Source material: blood. Receptors originate from a woman in her forties or fifties with Graves' ophthalmopathy.

There are many counts of this clonotype. The chain has TRBV6-6 and TRBJ2-3, with D perhaps given as TRBD1 or TRBD2 (5 bases each). The V gene lost 2 bases and the J gene lost 2 bases, with 11 bases spanning the gap. Germline V lookup: CDR1 MNHNY, CDR2 SVGAGI (reference sequence). The CDR3 is 15 amino acids. CDR3 DNA sequence: TGTGCCAGCAGTTACGGGGGTCACGACACAGATACGCAGTATTTT. Its translation: CASSYGGHDTDTQYF.

At least ten counts were recorded for this clonotype. This sequence joins TRBV20-1 and TRBJ2-3; D ambiguous. Germline-derived CDR1 and CDR2 are DFQATT and SNEGSKA (reference sequence). The CDR3 has 14 residues. Trimming pared 1 base from V and 6 bases from J, leaving 14 bases between. The chain's CDR3 is CSARAWLVGDTQYF. The DNA for the CDR3 is TGCAGTGCTAGAGCTTGGCTAGTCGGCGATACGCAGTATTTT.

This clonotype was picked up many times. The chain has TRBV6-2 or TRBV6-3 and TRBJ2-4; D may be TRBD2 (5 bases). CDR1 is MNHEY, CDR2 SVGEGT, per germline. This CDR3 is 14 amino acids long. The V end lost 4 bases, the J end lost 2 bases, and 9 bases lay between the germline ends. The CDR3, as DNA: TGTGCCAGCAGTTTCGGGGTGACCAAAAACATTCAGTACTTC. Its translation: CASSFGVTKNIQYF.

This clonotype was picked up many times. This rearrangement joins TRBV5-1 to TRBJ2-1; possible D gene TRBD1, 6 bases. The V end lost 1 base, the J end lost 4 bases, and 15 bases lay between the germline ends. The CDR3 consists of 16 residues. Germline V gives CDR1 SGHRS, CDR2 YFSETQ. The CDR3 DNA reads as TGCGCCAGCAGCTTGCAACAGGGAATGGGTTACAATGAGCAGTTCTTC. Amino acid sequence: CASSLQQGMGYNEQFF.

This clonotype was observed at least ten times. This rearrangement joins TRBV6-2 or TRBV6-3 to TRBJ2-3; TRBD1 agrees at 9 bases. Germline CDR1 is MNHEY and CDR2 is SVGEGT. The junction had 8 bases not matched to a gene; V was cut back by 6 bases and J by 4 bases. This CDR3 comprises 15 residues. The CDR3 loop is CASSPGQGIADTQYF. CDR3 DNA: TGTGCCAGCAGCCCGGGACAGGGCATTGCAGATACGCAGTATTTT.

As concerns this clonotype: The conserved phenylalanine or tryptophan normally closing the CDR3 is absent here, so this likely arose from a read error. The DNA is omitted, as the CDR3 cannot be located on it reliably, and the CDR3 follows TCRdb's listing. This chain connects TRBV5-1 to TRBJ2-1; the table's D call, TRBD2, was not checked against the DNA. Germline values: CDR1 SGHRS, CDR2 YFSETQ. The CDR3 length equals 21 residues, ends included. CDR3 loop: CASSLLPDRAVTSGEYNEQSS.

Notes on this clonotype: Germline is not matched at one junction end, which may reflect a read error. The chain is built from TRBV12-3 or TRBV12-4 and TRBJ1-1, with TRBD1 matching over 8 bases. This CDR3 spans 15 amino acids. CDR3 DNA sequence: TGTGCCGGCAGTTCTTGGACAGGGCTAATAACTGAAGCTTTCTTT. The encoded protein is CAGSSWTGLITEAFF.

This sequence joins TRBV6-2 or TRBV6-3 and TRBJ2-7, with 13 bases identical to TRBD2. The CDR3 spans 15 residues. V shed 5 bases, J shed 5 bases, and the junction held 6 bases outside the gene matches. Germline-derived CDR1 and CDR2 are MNHEY and SVGEGT. In DNA form, the CDR3 reads TGTGCCAGCAGTGTCAGACTAGCGGGAGGACACGAGCAGTACTTC. Its protein product is CASSVRLAGGHEQYF.

Ten or more counts support this clonotype. The chain couples TRBV2 to TRBJ1-4; 8 nucleotides align to TRBD1. This CDR3 is 15 amino acids long. Losses at the gene ends were 6 bases for V and 0 bases for J; bases not matched to a gene: 3. The germline V gene has CDR1 SNHLY and CDR2 FYNNEI. This chain's CDR3 is CASRDRGPTNEKLFF. In DNA form, the CDR3 reads TGTGCCAGCAGAGACAGGGGCCCAACTAATGAAAAACTGTTTTTT.

The table lists this clonotype with many counts. The chain employs TRBV11-1 and TRBJ1-1; 7 nucleotides align to TRBD1. The length of the CDR3 is 15 residues. The V segment lost 1 base and the J segment 4 bases; nucleotides outside the gene matches: 6. From germline, CDR1 is SGHAT and CDR2 FQDESV (reference sequence). The CDR3 sequence is CASSLGGGWGTEAFF. DNA of the CDR3: TGTGCCAGCAGCTTAGGAGGGGGCTGGGGCACTGAAGCTTTCTTT. The full variable domain, in which reference TRBV11-1 and TRBJ1-1 provide the parts outside the CDR3, is EAEVAQSPRYKITEKSQAVAFWCDPISGHATLYWYRQILGQGPELLVQFQDESVVDDSQLPKDRFSAERLKGVDSTLKIQPAELGDSAMYLCASSLGGGWGTEAFFGQGTRLTVV.

As concerns this clonotype: Compared with germline, one end of the junction differs, possibly owing to a read error. The rearrangement joins TRBV28 to TRBJ1-4, with a weak D call TRBD1 (6 bases). CDR1 and CDR2 from the germline V gene are MDHEN and SYDVKM. The CDR3 runs to 15 residues. The CDR3: CAGSLSGVVGEKLFF. In DNA, the CDR3 is TGTGCCGGCAGTTTATCAGGGGTGGTTGGTGAAAAACTGTTTTTT.

This clonotype was observed a handful of times. The gene calls are TRBV6-5 and TRBJ2-1; the D gene is possibly TRBD2 (7 bases). Germline CDR1 and CDR2: MNHEY and SVGAGI. The CDR3 length is 15 residues. V shed 2 bases and J shed 7 bases, with 15 bases lying between them. This CDR3 reads CASSYRGAVGNEQFF. Here the CDR3 DNA reads TGTGCCAGCAGTTACCGGGGGGCCGTCGGGAATGAGCAGTTCTTC.

This clonotype occurred a few times. The chain uses TRBV29-1 and TRBJ2-1, with 8 nucleotides matching TRBD1. Germline loops: CDR1 SQVTM, CDR2 ANQGSEA. V was pared by 5 bases and J by 1 base, with 4 bases of the junction left unmatched. CDR3 size: 14 residues. CDR3 loop: CSVIRGLSYNEQFF. The CDR3 nucleotides are TGCAGCGTTATCAGGGGGCTTTCCTACAATGAGCAGTTCTTC.

This clonotype came up many times. The chain couples TRBV11-2 to TRBJ2-7, with TRBD1 matching over 9 bases. The CDR3 runs 16 residues. Germline CDR1 is SGHAT and CDR2 is FQNNGV. After removal of 1 base from V and 6 bases from J, the junction contained 10 bases not matched to a gene. CDR3 sequence reads: CASSLGRGQGFGEQYF. For the CDR3, the DNA is TGTGCCAGCAGCTTAGGTCGGGGACAGGGTTTCGGCGAGCAGTACTTC.

This clonotype was recorded at least ten times. The chain carries TRBV11-2 and TRBJ1-5, with D uncertain. Trimming pared 6 bases from V and 5 bases from J, leaving 14 bases between. Germline V CDR1 and CDR2: SGHAT, FQNNGV. This CDR3 comprises 14 residues. The CDR3 reads CASSLDGHYQPQHF. CDR3 DNA sequence: TGTGCCAGCAGTCTAGATGGTCATTATCAGCCCCAGCATTTT. Full variable domain (outside the CDR3, taken from reference TRBV11-2 and TRBJ1-5): EAGVAQSPRYKIIEKRQSVAFWCNPISGHATLYWYQQILGQGPKLLIQFQNNGVVDDSQLPKDRFSAERLKGVDSTLKIQPAKLEDSAVYLCASSLDGHYQPQHFGDGTRLSIL.

V usage is TRBV27 and J usage is TRBJ2-1, with a tentative D call TRBD2 (6 bases). The V gene lost 8 bases and the J gene lost 13 bases, with 15 bases spanning the gap. Looked up from germline, CDR1 is MNHEY and CDR2 is SMNVEV (reference sequence). The CDR3 runs 11 residues. CDR3 residues: CASAWGLRQFF. The DNA of the CDR3 is TGTGCCAGCGCATGGGGACTTCGCCAGTTCTTC.

This clonotype was seen a handful of times. This chain links TRBV7-6 with TRBJ2-1; D not resolved. Germline lookup yields CDR1 SGHVS and CDR2 FNYEAQ. This CDR3 comprises 17 residues. V lost 1 base, J lost 0 bases, and 13 bases lay in between. The CDR3 protein is CASSLVVGVPSYNEQFF. CDR3 sequence (DNA): TGTGCCAGCAGCTTAGTTGTTGGGGTACCCTCCTACAATGAGCAGTTCTTC.

The rearrangement links TRBV9 to TRBJ2-2; D unresolved. Trimming cost V 0 bases and J 9 bases, with 15 bases left between them. Germline V gives CDR1 SGDLS, CDR2 YYNGEE. The CDR3 covers 15 residues. CDR3 in amino acids: CASSVEELAQRELFF. CDR3 coding DNA: TGTGCCAGCAGCGTAGAGGAGTTAGCCCAAAGGGAGCTGTTTTTT.

This clonotype was seen at least ten times. The rearrangement joins TRBV18 to TRBJ1-1, with 7 bases matching TRBD1. Germline V lookup: CDR1 KGHSH, CDR2 LQKENI. V lost 3 bases and J lost 2; bases outside the gene matches: 3. The CDR3 spans 14 residues. The CDR3 loop is CASSPKGGNTEAFF. The CDR3 bases are TGTGCCAGCTCACCGAAAGGGGGCAACACTGAAGCTTTCTTT. The complete variable domain, with remaining parts taken from reference TRBV18 and TRBJ1-1, reads NAGVMQNPRHLVRRRGQEARLRCSPMKGHSHVYWYRQLPEEGLKFMVYLQKENIIDESGMPKERFSAEFPKEGPSILRIQQVVRGDSAAYFCASSPKGGNTEAFFGQGTRLTVV.

This clonotype has at least ten counts. The rearrangement links TRBV7-2 to TRBJ2-5, with no clear D. Per germline, CDR1 SGHTA and CDR2 FQGNSA. Trimming stripped 1 base from V and 6 bases from J, with 6 bases between. The length of the CDR3 is 12 residues. CDR3 DNA: TGTGCCAGCAGCTTAGAGCCGCAGACCCAGTACTTC. Protein product: CASSLEPQTQYF.

This clonotype was detected a few times. V usage is TRBV15 and J usage is TRBJ2-1; 7 bases line up with TRBD2. Germline V gene lookup returns CDR1 LNHNV and CDR2 YYDKDF (reference sequence). J lost 5 bases, V lost 1 base, and 5 bases had no gene match. The CDR3 length is 15 residues. DNA of the CDR3: TGTGCCACCAGCAGAGTTCGACTAGCCAACAATGAGCAGTTCTTC. As protein: CATSRVRLANNEQFF.

V gene TRBV29-1 combines with J gene TRBJ2-1, with 9 nucleotides matching TRBD1. Trimming at V came to 3 bases and at J to 0 bases, leaving 3 bases not matched to a gene. CDR1 is SQVTM, CDR2 ANQGSEA, per germline. The CDR3 extends over 15 amino acids. The CDR3 spells CSVEGTGSSYNEQFF. As DNA, the CDR3 is TGCAGCGTTGAGGGGACAGGGAGCTCCTACAATGAGCAGTTCTTC.

This clonotype was seen ten or more times. V and J are TRBV28 and TRBJ1-1; D gene unclear. CDR1 is MDHEN and CDR2 is SYDVKM in the germline V gene. Between the trimmed V and J ends, which lost 9 bases and 8 bases, there was a span of 19 bases. The CDR3 is 13 residues long. CDR3 sequence reads: CASFRYLETEAFF. In nucleotides, the CDR3 is TGTGCCAGTTTTAGGTACCTCGAGACGGAAGCTTTCTTT.

This clonotype occurred many times. The chain has TRBV20-1 and TRBJ2-7; 7 bases match TRBD1. CDR1 DFQATT and CDR2 SNEGSKA come from the germline V gene (reference sequence). The length of the CDR3 is 12 residues. Trimming removed 2 bases from V and 5 bases from J; junction bases left unmatched: 3. In DNA, the CDR3 is TGCAGTGCTAGAACTCAGGGGGACGAGCAGTACTTC. Protein product: CSARTQGDEQYF.

In this sample, this clonotype turned up many times. This chain connects TRBV3-1 to TRBJ2-4, with unresolved D. There are 16 residues in the CDR3. The V end was cut by 0 bases, the J end by 0 bases, with 9 bases between. Germline V lookup: CDR1 LGHDT, CDR2 YNNKEL (reference sequence). CDR3 nucleotides: TGTGCCAGCAGCCAAGATGGGAAACTAGCCAAAAACATTCAGTACTTC. Translation: CASSQDGKLAKNIQYF.

The chain combines TRBV10-3 with TRBJ2-1; TRBD2 might be the D (6 bases). Germline-derived CDR1 and CDR2 are ENHRY and SYGVKD. V dropped 2 bases and J dropped 5 bases, with 13 bases sitting between them. The CDR3 covers 15 residues. This CDR3 is CAISEPQGGDNEQFF. DNA for the CDR3: TGTGCCATCAGTGAGCCGCAGGGAGGCGACAATGAGCAGTTCTTC.

This chain uses TRBV7-9 with TRBJ2-1; TRBD2 matches at 8 bases. CDR1 is SEHNR, CDR2 FQNEAQ, per germline (reference sequence). The CDR3 is made up of 14 amino acids. V shed 0 bases, J shed 9 bases, and the junction held 4 bases outside the gene matches. The CDR3 spells CASSLAAGVGEQFF. Written as DNA, the CDR3 is TGTGCCAGCAGCTTAGCAGCGGGGGTGGGTGAGCAGTTCTTC.